The present TCR beta chain was sequenced within a study of cytomegalovirus exposure and HLA in healthy donors. Trimming cost V 1 base and J 11 bases, with 14 bases left between them. The length of the CDR3 is 13 residues. The germline V gene has CDR1 SGHNT and CDR2 YENEEA. Amplification used 60 Vbeta primers and 13 Jbeta primers. Some clones are missing from TCRdb's copy, which holds only in-frame ones; the method was immunoSEQ multiplex PCR. The repertoire holds more than 150,000 clones, with roughly 80% as singletons. This rearrangement joins TRBV11-3 to TRBJ1-1; D unresolved. This clonotype was sampled from a man aged 45-65 years in good health and CMV-seronegative. Sequenced: PBMCs. The CDR3 spells CASSLVSVSEAFF. DNA of the CDR3: TGTGCCAGCAGCTTAGTGAGCGTCTCGGAGGCTTTCTTT.